The 10 T cell receptor beta chains below all came from one sample that was sequenced in a study of molecular identifiers for immune sequencing clone quantification. TCRdb independently ran MiXCR on the PCR reads; one entry per CDR3 protein. The table has about 68,000 distinct CDR3 sequences, 15% to 20% seen once; the top ten hold roughly 1.5%. The sequenced sample consisted of naive CD8+ T cells from blood, with Jurkat cell RNA spiked in. Described subset: FACS-sorted CD8+CD4-CCR7+CD45RA+ naive T cells. The source is a human donor in good health. Some libraries in this study had Jurkat cell RNA spiked in.

This clonotype was detected many times. V usage is TRBV5-1 and J usage is TRBJ2-7; 7 nucleotides match TRBD1. This CDR3 region has 13 residues. CDR1 SGHRS and CDR2 YFSETQ come from the germline V gene. The V gene end was trimmed by 2 bases and the J gene end by 6 bases; junction bases not matched to a gene: 5. The CDR3 is CASSLGQEGEQYF. As DNA, the CDR3 is TGCGCCAGCAGCTTAGGACAGGAAGGCGAGCAGTACTTC.

Turning to this clonotype: This may arise from a read error, as a much more abundant clone is one base away. The J gene is TRBJ1-2, the V gene TRBV7-2, with D hard to call. Germline V gene sequence: CDR1 SGHTA, CDR2 FQGNSA. The CDR3 covers 13 residues. V was shortened by 7 bases and J by 3 bases, with 12 bases between the two germline ends. The CDR3 sequence: CASTISPYYGYTF. The CDR3, as DNA: TGTGCCAGCACCATTAGCCCCTACTATGGCTACACCTTC.

This clonotype was counted ten times or more. The chain couples TRBV6-2 or TRBV6-3 to TRBJ2-7; D is perhaps TRBD1 or TRBD2 (5 bases each). The CDR3 is made up of 11 amino acids. Germline CDR1 and CDR2: MNHEY and SVGEGT. V was cut by 2 bases and J by 6 bases, with 5 bases left in between. The CDR3 loop is CASSYGTEQYF. The CDR3 DNA reads TGTGCCAGCAGTTACGGGACCGAGCAGTACTTC.

This clonotype was picked up a small number of times. This chain uses TRBV29-1 with TRBJ2-2; D not resolved. V lost 5 bases to trimming and J lost 6 bases, with 7 bases between them. Looked up from germline, CDR1 is SQVTM and CDR2 is ANQGSEA. This CDR3 has 11 amino acids. DNA of the CDR3: TGCAGCGTTAGACATTCCGGGGAGCTGTTTTTT. Residues: CSVRHSGELFF.

Concerning this clonotype: One base away lies a much larger clone, so this may be a sequencing read error. The chain carries TRBV5-6 and TRBJ1-2; possibly TRBD1 for D (5 bases). This CDR3 region has 16 residues. Germline CDR1 is SGHDT and CDR2 is YYEEEE. The CDR3 DNA is TGTACCAGCAGCCGAAAGGGGTCAGGGAATGCCTATGGCTACACCTTC. Protein product: CTSSRKGSGNAYGYTF.

This clonotype was observed at least ten times. The CDR3 DNA is TGCGCCAGCAGCCAAGAGAAACGCCAGCTCTACGAGCAGTACTTC. The encoded protein is CASSQEKRQLYEQYF. The chain couples TRBV4-1 to TRBJ2-7; D gene unclear. Germline lookup yields CDR1 MGHRA and CDR2 YSYEKL. This CDR3 spans 15 amino acids. Trimming took off 0 bases at V and 3 bases at J, with 12 bases between the two ends.

This clonotype came up many times. The chain is built from TRBV19 and TRBJ2-3, with D uncertain. This CDR3 has 12 amino acids. Germline-derived CDR1 and CDR2 are LNHDA and SQIVND (reference sequence). Between the trimmed V and J ends, which lost 3 bases and 4 bases, there was a span of 5 bases. The CDR3: CASSMWADTQYF. For the CDR3, the DNA is TGTGCCAGTAGTATGTGGGCAGATACGCAGTATTTT.

In its sample, this clonotype was seen many times. The chain is built from TRBV4-1 and TRBJ2-1; 14 bases fit TRBD2. Germline-derived CDR1 and CDR2 are MGHRA and YSYEKL. The J segment lost 7 bases and the V segment lost 4 bases, leaving 9 bases of the junction unmatched. This CDR3 has 17 amino acids. The CDR3 DNA reads TGCGCCAGCAGCCCCCGGCGGGGACTAGCGGGAGAAAATGAGCAGTTCTTC. This encodes CASSPRRGLAGENEQFF.

This clonotype has at least ten counts. The chain combines TRBV4-3 with TRBJ2-2; 14 bases agree with TRBD2. Germline loops: CDR1 LGHNA, CDR2 YSLEER. Germline trimming cut 0 bases from V and 4 bases from J; bases unmatched to any gene: 7. This CDR3 region has 19 residues. The CDR3 DNA is TGCGCCAGCAGCCAAGAGACTAGCGGGAGGGCCGAGGGCACCGGGGAGCTGTTTTTT. This gives the protein CASSQETSGRAEGTGELFF.

The table lists this clonotype with many counts. The chain is built from TRBV29-1 and TRBJ2-5, with TRBD2 matching 10 bases. CDR1 SQVTM and CDR2 ANQGSEA come from the germline V gene. V lost 2 bases to trimming and J lost 4 bases; unmatched junction nucleotides: 7. CDR3 length: 15 residues. CDR3 DNA sequence: TGCAGCGTTGAACTAGCGGGAGTAGAGGGAGAGACCCAGTACTTC. Protein: CSVELAGVEGETQYF.